Below are 21 T cell receptor beta chains sequenced from a single sample in a study of blood T cell repertoires in COVID-19. Method: immunoSEQ multiplex PCR; TCRdb's copy keeps in-frame clones and lacks some. The sample records 200,000 to 250,000 clones, 82% being singletons. Material: peripheral blood. The receptors were gathered from an older woman with acute or convalescent COVID-19.

V gene TRBV24-1 combines with J gene TRBJ2-1, with TRBD2 identical over 9 bases. The CDR3 runs to 16 residues. CDR1 is KGHDR and CDR2 is SFDVKD in the germline V gene. V lost 1 base and J lost 6; bases outside the gene matches: 6. This CDR3 is CATSDFGGGAGNEQFF. The CDR3 coding sequence is TGTGCCACCAGTGATTTCGGCGGGGGGGCCGGCAATGAGCAGTTCTTC.

This clone was seen just once. The chain is built from TRBV7-9 and TRBJ1-5, with 8 bases lining up with TRBD1. Germline CDR1 and CDR2: SEHNR and FQNEAQ (reference sequence). This CDR3 has 15 amino acids. With 5 bases clipped from V and 3 bases from J, the junction kept 6 bases outside the gene matches. The CDR3 nucleotides are TGTGCCAGCAGCGTCGGACAGGGAGACAATCAGCCCCAGCATTTT. Encoded protein: CASSVGQGDNQPQHF. Complete variable domain (other parts from reference TRBV7-9 and TRBJ1-5): DTGVSQNPRHKITKRGQNVTFRCDPISEHNRLYWYRQTLGQGPEFLTYFQNEAQLEKSRLLSDRFSAERPKGSFSTLEIQRTEQGDSAMYLCASSVGQGDNQPQHFGDGTRLSIL.

V usage is TRBV20-1 and J usage is TRBJ1-2; 8 bases are a match to TRBD1. The CDR3 sequence is 11 residues long. Trimming took 5 bases from V and 14 from J; bases not matched to a gene: 10. Germline V gene data show CDR1 as DFQATT and CDR2 as SNEGSKA (reference sequence). The chain's CDR3 is CSAQQDRDITF. The DNA for the CDR3 is TGCAGTGCTCAACAGGACAGGGACATAACCTTC.

In its sample, this clone was seen many times. The rearrangement links TRBV30 to TRBJ1-2; D gene unclear. Germline assignment: CDR1 GTSNPN and CDR2 SVGIG (reference sequence). The CDR3 covers 11 residues. Trimming cost V 1 base and J 7 bases, with 7 bases left between them. This CDR3 is CAWSAYGGYTF. In DNA form, the CDR3 reads TGTGCCTGGAGTGCCTACGGTGGCTACACCTTC.

With regard to this clone: Germline is not matched at one junction end, which may reflect a read error. The chain has TRBV4-1 and TRBJ2-2; 9 bases fit TRBD1. This CDR3 comprises 12 residues. Germline lookup yields CDR1 MGHRA and CDR2 YSYEKL. The CDR3, as DNA: TGCGCCAGCAGCCACCGGACAGGGGCGCTGTTTTTT. Translation: CASSHRTGALFF.

The V and J genes are TRBV9 and TRBJ2-1, with TRBD1 identical over 10 bases. This CDR3 spans 15 amino acids. Trimming cost V 2 bases and J 6 bases; bases outside gene matches: 5. Germline V gene sequence: CDR1 SGDLS, CDR2 YYNGEE. The CDR3 DNA reads as TGTGCCAGCAGCGTTTCCCGGACAGGGGGCAATGAGCAGTTCTTC. The encoded protein is CASSVSRTGGNEQFF.

This sequence joins TRBV7-8 and TRBJ2-5; 12 bases are a match to TRBD2. The V segment lost 1 base and the J segment 0 bases; nucleotides outside the gene matches: 6. From germline, CDR1 is SGHVS and CDR2 FQNEAQ. This CDR3 is built from 18 residues. The CDR3, as DNA: TGTGCCAGCAGCTTAGGAGGGCTAGCGGGGGGGTACCAAGAGACCCAGTACTTC. It is translated as CASSLGGLAGGYQETQYF.

This clone was seen just once. The chain employs TRBV6-5 and TRBJ1-2, with TRBD1 identical over 9 bases. J was trimmed by 6 bases and V by 6 bases; bases with no gene match: 11. CDR1 is MNHEY, CDR2 SVGAGI, per germline. The CDR3 is made up of 15 amino acids. The CDR3 reads CASRNPGQGSNGYTF. The CDR3 DNA follows: TGTGCCAGCAGGAACCCGGGACAGGGAAGCAATGGCTACACCTTC.

J is TRBJ2-6 and V is TRBV28; D unresolved. The CDR3 is 13 residues long. In germline, CDR1 is MDHEN, CDR2 SYDVKM. The V end was cut by 7 bases, the J end by 0 bases, with 4 bases between. DNA of the CDR3: TGTGCCAGCAAACACTCTGGGGCCAACGTCCTGACTTTC. It codes for CASKHSGANVLTF. The entire variable domain, with the rest obtained from reference TRBV28 and TRBJ2-6, is as follows: DVKVTQSSRYLVKRTGEKVFLECVQDMDHENMFWYRQDPGLGLRLIYFSYDVKMKEKGDIPEGYSVSREKKERFSLILESASTNQTSMYLCASKHSGANVLTFGAGSRLTVL.

The chain has TRBV4-3 and TRBJ2-1; TRBD2 matches at 8 bases. CDR1 and CDR2 from the germline V gene are LGHNA and YSLEER. The ends lost 1 base at V and 4 bases at J; junction bases unmatched: 3. The CDR3 runs to 15 residues. The CDR3 nucleotides are TGCGCCAGCAGCCAAGCGGGGGGGACTTACAATGAGCAGTTCTTC. Translated, it gives CASSQAGGTYNEQFF.

This clone has only a few counts. J is TRBJ2-3 and V is TRBV18; D possibly corresponds to TRBD1 (6 bases). Germline loops: CDR1 KGHSH, CDR2 LQKENI. This CDR3 is 15 amino acids long. The V and J ends lost 3 bases and 1 base respectively, with 11 bases between them. As DNA, the CDR3 is TGTGCCAGCTCACCCACAGGGTTGGGCACAGATACGCAGTATTTT. This encodes CASSPTGLGTDTQYF.

V is TRBV4-1 and J is TRBJ2-3; 11 nucleotides match TRBD2. The germline gives CDR1 MGHRA, CDR2 YSYEKL. With V trimmed by 4 bases and J by 1 base, 4 bases remained unmatched. The CDR3 spans 16 residues. CDR3 region: CASSRLAGGGTDTQYF. The CDR3, as DNA: TGCGCCAGCAGCCGATTAGCGGGGGGGGGCACAGATACGCAGTATTTT.

The chain uses TRBV18 and TRBJ1-4, with 8 bases identical to TRBD1. Germline CDR1 is KGHSH and CDR2 is LQKENI. Trimming cost V 5 bases and J 4 bases; bases outside gene matches: 3. This CDR3 region has 14 residues. The CDR3 region is CASSGDRNNEKLFF. The CDR3 nucleotides are TGTGCCAGCTCAGGGGACAGGAATAATGAAAAACTGTTTTTT.

Worth noting for this clone: The sample contains more than one DNA sequence encoding this CDR3. The rearrangement uses TRBV19 and TRBJ2-7, with D perhaps TRBD1 (6 bases). Germline CDR1 LNHDA, CDR2 SQIVND (reference sequence). The V and J ends lost 3 bases and 0 bases respectively, with 9 bases between them. CDR3 size: 14 residues. The CDR3 nucleotides read TGTGCCAGTAGTATCCAGGGGAGCTCCTACGAGCAGTACTTC. Encoded protein: CASSIQGSSYEQYF.

V and J are TRBV19 and TRBJ1-5; no clear D gene. This CDR3 has 14 residues. With 5 bases removed from V and 6 bases from J, the gap between germline ends came to 14 bases. Germline CDR1 is LNHDA and CDR2 is SQIVND (reference sequence). The CDR3: CASSSAGVGQPQHF. The CDR3 DNA is TGTGCCAGTAGTTCGGCCGGGGTCGGTCAGCCCCAGCATTTT.

The chain employs TRBV5-1 and TRBJ2-1, with 9 bases aligning to TRBD2. Germline values: CDR1 SGHRS, CDR2 YFSETQ. The CDR3 is 14 amino acids. Germline trimming cut 4 bases from V and 4 bases from J; bases unmatched to any gene: 3. The CDR3 bases are TGCGCCAGCAGCGAGCGGGAGGAGTACAATGAGCAGTTCTTC. It codes for CASSEREEYNEQFF.

This sequence joins TRBV3-1 (or the pseudogene TRBV3-2) and TRBJ2-7, with 10 bases lining up with TRBD2. The length of the CDR3 is 13 residues. Trimming cost V 3 bases and J 4 bases; bases outside gene matches: 0. Per the germline V gene, CDR1 is LGHDT and CDR2 is YNNKEL (reference sequence). The CDR3 DNA sequence: TGTGCCAGCAGCCAGGGACTAGCGTACGAGCAGTACTTC. Translating it yields CASSQGLAYEQYF.

In this sample, this clone turned up once. The V call is TRBV27, the J call TRBJ2-7, with 11 bases aligning to TRBD1. This CDR3 region has 14 residues. Per germline, CDR1 MNHEY and CDR2 SMNVEV (reference sequence). V was pared by 7 bases and J by 6 bases, with 8 bases of the junction left unmatched. The CDR3 nucleotides read TGTGCCAGCACCCGGACAGGGGGCTTCTCCGAGCAGTACTTC. It translates to CASTRTGGFSEQYF.

The rearrangement joins TRBV5-8 to TRBJ1-2, with D perhaps matching TRBD1 (5 bases). Germline CDR1 reads SGHTS; CDR2 reads YDEGEE. V shed 3 bases and J shed 4 bases, with 13 bases lying between them. The CDR3 covers 14 residues. CDR3 nucleotide sequence: TGTGCCAGCAGCTCCCCGGGGGGGGTCTATGGCTACACCTTC. Translating gives CASSSPGGVYGYTF.

The gene calls are TRBV7-9 and TRBJ1-2; the match to TRBD1 covers 8 bases. CDR3 length: 15 amino acids. Germline CDR1 is SEHNR and CDR2 is FQNEAQ (reference sequence). The V segment lost 5 bases and the J segment 8 bases; nucleotides outside the gene matches: 13. The CDR3 DNA reads TGTGCCAGCAGCGTTCCGGGACAGGCCTTTCGGGGCTACACCTTC. This sequence encodes CASSVPGQAFRGYTF.

The genes are TRBV10-1 and TRBJ1-2, with 8 bases that match TRBD1. V shed 0 bases and J 4 bases; nucleotides not matched to a gene: 7. Germline V lookup: CDR1 WNHNN, CDR2 SYGVQD (reference sequence). The CDR3 is made up of 16 amino acids. The CDR3 nucleotides read TGCGCCAGCAGTGAGTCGAAAGGCAGGGGGCTCTATGGCTACACCTTC. It codes for CASSESKGRGLYGYTF.